This is a list of T cell receptor beta chains from one sample in a study of human T cells and chemical hapten exposure. TCRdb reprocessed the RACE reads via MiXCR and lists one record per CDR3 protein. This table has 100,000 to 150,000 distinct CDR3 sequences, approximately 15% appearing once. Here the sequenced sample was whole blood, taken in connection with sensitization to the hapten diphenylcyclopropenone (DPC). The receptors come from a young man with alopecia areata. Some clones in this sample may be carry-over from other donors' samples. CDR3s include the opening cysteine and the closing phenylalanine or tryptophan. The D gene is left open where the match is weak. Clone size is given for some rows only: seen once, a few or many times, or a class if the clone is expanded.

v_call	j_call	d_call	clone_size	cdr3_nt	cdr3_aa
TRBV7-2	TRBJ2-3	.	.	TGTGCCAGCAGCTTAGGGCTTATAATCACAGATACGCAGTATTTT	CASSLGLIITDTQYF
TRBV7-8	TRBJ1-6	TRBD1	.	TGTGCCAGCAGCTTAGTTCGGACAGGGGTGTCACCCCTCCACTTT	CASSLVRTGVSPLHF
TRBV7-3	TRBJ2-1	.	few	TGTGCCACCTCAAGCAGCGGGACAGGTAACAATGAGCAGTTCTTC	CATSSSGTGNNEQFF
TRBV3-1	TRBJ1-5	TRBD1	few	TGTGCCAGCAGCCTACAGGGGGCCGGACAGCCCCAGCATTTT	CASSLQGAGQPQHF
TRBV12-3/TRBV12-4	TRBJ2-1	.	.	TGTGCCAGCAGGGCGGATGCCGGGGAGCAGTTCTTC	CASRADAGEQFF
TRBV12-5	TRBJ1-1	.	.	TGTGCTAGTGGTTTGACCCCTCGGGACATGAACACTGAAGCTTTCTTT	CASGLTPRDMNTEAFF
TRBV11-2	TRBJ2-1	.	few	TGTGCCAGCAGCCTGGGGGACACCAATGAGCAGTTCTTC	CASSLGDTNEQFF
TRBV6-5	TRBJ1-1	.	many	TGTGCCAGCAGTTACCTCGGTCTAGGCACTGAAGCTTTCTTT	CASSYLGLGTEAFF
TRBV10-1	TRBJ2-3	.	.	TGCGCCAGCAGTGAGTCACTAGAGACAGATACGCAGTATTTT	CASSESLETDTQYF
TRBV11-2	TRBJ1-4	.	many	TGTGCCAGCAGCACGGGAAGATGGGAAAAACTGTTTTTT	CASSTGRWEKLFF
TRBV10-3	TRBJ1-1	.	.	TGTGCCATCCGTGATACGACTGAAGCTTTCTTT	CAIRDTTEAFF
TRBV28	TRBJ1-4	.	few	TGTGCCAGCAGTCCCCCCGGGCCGATTAATGAAAAACTGTTTTTT	CASSPPGPINEKLFF
TRBV2	TRBJ2-5	.	.	TGTGCCAGCAGTGAAGGATCCCTGATAGTGAAGGAGACCCAGTACTTC	CASSEGSLIVKETQYF
TRBV27	TRBJ1-2	TRBD1	.	TGTGCCAGCCGTGAGAGGGGGCCTAACTATGGCTACACCTTC	CASRERGPNYGYTF
TRBV11-2	TRBJ2-3	.	many	TGTGCCAGCAGCTTTAGGGGACAAGATACGCAGTATTTT	CASSFRGQDTQYF
TRBV10-2	TRBJ1-5	.	.	TGCGCCAGCAGTGAGGCCTCACCGGATAGCAATCAGCCCCAGCATTTT	CASSEASPDSNQPQHF
TRBV12-3/TRBV12-4	TRBJ1-5	.	few	TGTGCCAGCCGCTCGAACGACCATCAGCCCCAGCATTTT	CASRSNDHQPQHF
TRBV23-1	TRBJ2-1	.	.	TGCGCCAGCAGTCAATCAGCCCCCCGGCTGGGGTACAATGAGCAGTTCTTC	CASSQSAPRLGYNEQFF